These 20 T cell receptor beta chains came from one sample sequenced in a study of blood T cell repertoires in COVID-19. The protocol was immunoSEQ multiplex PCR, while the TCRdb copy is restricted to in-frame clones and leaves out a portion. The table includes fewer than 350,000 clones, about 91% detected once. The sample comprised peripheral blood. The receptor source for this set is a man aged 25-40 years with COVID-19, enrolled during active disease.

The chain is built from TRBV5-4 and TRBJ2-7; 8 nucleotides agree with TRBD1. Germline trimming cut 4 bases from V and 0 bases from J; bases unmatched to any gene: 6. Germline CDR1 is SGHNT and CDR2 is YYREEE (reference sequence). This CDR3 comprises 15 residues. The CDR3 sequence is CASSQGQGYSYEQYF. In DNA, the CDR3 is TGTGCCAGCAGCCAAGGACAGGGTTACTCCTACGAGCAGTACTTC.

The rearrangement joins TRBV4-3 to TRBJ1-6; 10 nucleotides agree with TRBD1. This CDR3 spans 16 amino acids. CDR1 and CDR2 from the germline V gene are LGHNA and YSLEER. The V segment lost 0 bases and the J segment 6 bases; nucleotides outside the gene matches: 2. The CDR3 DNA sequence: TGCGCCAGCAGCCAAGATAGGGACAGGGGTAATTCACCCCTCCACTTT. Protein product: CASSQDRDRGNSPLHF.

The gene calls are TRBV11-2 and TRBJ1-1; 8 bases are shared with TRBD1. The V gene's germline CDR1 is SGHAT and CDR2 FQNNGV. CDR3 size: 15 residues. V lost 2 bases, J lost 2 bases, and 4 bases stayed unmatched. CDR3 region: CASSLNQGANTEAFF. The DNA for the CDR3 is TGTGCCAGCAGCTTAAATCAGGGGGCTAACACTGAAGCTTTCTTT.

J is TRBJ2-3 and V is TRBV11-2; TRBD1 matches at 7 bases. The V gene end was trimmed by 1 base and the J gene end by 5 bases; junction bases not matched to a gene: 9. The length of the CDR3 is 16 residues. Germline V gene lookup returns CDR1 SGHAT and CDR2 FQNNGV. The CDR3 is CASSLGGGRGIDTQYF. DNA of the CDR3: TGTGCCAGCAGCTTAGGAGGGGGCAGGGGTATAGATACGCAGTATTTT.

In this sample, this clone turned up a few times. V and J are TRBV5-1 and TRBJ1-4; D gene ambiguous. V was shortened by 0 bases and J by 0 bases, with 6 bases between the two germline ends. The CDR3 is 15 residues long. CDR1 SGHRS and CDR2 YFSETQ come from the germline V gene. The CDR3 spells CASSLAGTTNEKLFF. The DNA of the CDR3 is TGCGCCAGCAGCTTGGCCGGGACAACTAATGAAAAACTGTTTTTT.

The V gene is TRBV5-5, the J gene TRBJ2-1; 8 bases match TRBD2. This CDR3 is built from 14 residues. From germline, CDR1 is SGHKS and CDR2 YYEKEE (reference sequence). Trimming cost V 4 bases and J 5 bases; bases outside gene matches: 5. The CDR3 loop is CASSARLANNEQFF. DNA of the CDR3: TGTGCCAGCAGCGCCAGACTAGCGAACAATGAGCAGTTCTTC.

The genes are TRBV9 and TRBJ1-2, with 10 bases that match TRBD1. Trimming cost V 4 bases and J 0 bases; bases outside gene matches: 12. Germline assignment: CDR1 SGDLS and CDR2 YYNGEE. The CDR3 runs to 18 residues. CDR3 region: CASSSPRDRGQTNYGYTF. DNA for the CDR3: TGTGCCAGCAGCTCACCCCGGGACAGGGGACAAACTAACTATGGCTACACCTTC.

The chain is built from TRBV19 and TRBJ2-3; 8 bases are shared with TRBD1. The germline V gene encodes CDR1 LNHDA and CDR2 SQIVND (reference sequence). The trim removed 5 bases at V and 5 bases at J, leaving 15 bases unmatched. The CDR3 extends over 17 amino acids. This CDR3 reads CASSPRTDRAFGDTQYF. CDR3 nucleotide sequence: TGTGCCAGTAGTCCGCGAACGGACAGGGCGTTCGGAGATACGCAGTATTTT.

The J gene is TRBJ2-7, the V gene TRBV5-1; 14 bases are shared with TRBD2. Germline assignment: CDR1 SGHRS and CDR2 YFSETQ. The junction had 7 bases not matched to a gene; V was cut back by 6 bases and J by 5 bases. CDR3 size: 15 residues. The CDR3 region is CASTTWGLAGDEQYF. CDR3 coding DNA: TGCGCCAGCACAACATGGGGACTAGCGGGAGACGAGCAGTACTTC.

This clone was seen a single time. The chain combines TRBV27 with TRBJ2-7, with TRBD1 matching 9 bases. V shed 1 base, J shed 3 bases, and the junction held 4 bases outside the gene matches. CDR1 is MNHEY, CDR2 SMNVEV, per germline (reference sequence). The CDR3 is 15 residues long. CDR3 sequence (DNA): TGTGCCAGCAGTTTATACGGGACAGGGCACTACGAGCAGTACTTC. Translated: CASSLYGTGHYEQYF.

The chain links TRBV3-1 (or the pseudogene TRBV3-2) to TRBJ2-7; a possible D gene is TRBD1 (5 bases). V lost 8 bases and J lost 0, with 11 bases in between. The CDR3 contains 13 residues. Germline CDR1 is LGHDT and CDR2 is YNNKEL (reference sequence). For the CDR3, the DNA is TGTGCCAGCCTTTCCAGGGACTCCTACGAGCAGTACTTC. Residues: CASLSRDSYEQYF.

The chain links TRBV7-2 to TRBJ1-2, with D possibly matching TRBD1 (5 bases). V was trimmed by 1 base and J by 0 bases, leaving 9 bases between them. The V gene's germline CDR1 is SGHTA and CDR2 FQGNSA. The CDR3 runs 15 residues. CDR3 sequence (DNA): TGTGCCAGCAGCTTAGTTACAGGAGCTAACTATGGCTACACCTTC. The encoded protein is CASSLVTGANYGYTF.

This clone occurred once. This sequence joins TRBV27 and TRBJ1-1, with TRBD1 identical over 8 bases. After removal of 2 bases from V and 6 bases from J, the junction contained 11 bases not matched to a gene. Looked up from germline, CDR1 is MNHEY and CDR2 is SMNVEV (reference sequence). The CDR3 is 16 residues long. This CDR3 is CASSLAGGPFGAEAFF. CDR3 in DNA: TGTGCCAGCAGTTTAGCAGGGGGCCCGTTCGGGGCTGAAGCTTTCTTT.

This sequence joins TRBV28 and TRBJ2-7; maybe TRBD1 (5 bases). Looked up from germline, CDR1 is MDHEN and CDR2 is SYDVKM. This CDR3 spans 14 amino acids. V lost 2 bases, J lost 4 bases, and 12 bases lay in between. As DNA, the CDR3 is TGTGCCAGCAGTTTAGTTTGGGGCTGGTACGAGCAGTACTTC. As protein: CASSLVWGWYEQYF.

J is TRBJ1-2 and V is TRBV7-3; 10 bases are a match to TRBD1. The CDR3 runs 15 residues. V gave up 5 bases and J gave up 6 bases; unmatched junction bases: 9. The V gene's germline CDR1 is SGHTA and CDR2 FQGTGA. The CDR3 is CASSQGDRGRNGYTF. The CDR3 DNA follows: TGTGCCAGCAGCCAAGGAGACAGGGGGCGAAATGGCTACACCTTC.

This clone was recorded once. The CDR3, as DNA: TGTGCCAGCGCTAGCGGGCTAGCGGGAGTTAATGAGCAGTTCTTC. Protein product: CASASGLAGVNEQFF. The chain is built from TRBV27 and TRBJ2-1; 10 bases agree with TRBD2. V lost 8 bases and J lost 7; bases outside the gene matches: 11. This CDR3 spans 15 amino acids. Germline V gene lookup returns CDR1 MNHEY and CDR2 SMNVEV (reference sequence).

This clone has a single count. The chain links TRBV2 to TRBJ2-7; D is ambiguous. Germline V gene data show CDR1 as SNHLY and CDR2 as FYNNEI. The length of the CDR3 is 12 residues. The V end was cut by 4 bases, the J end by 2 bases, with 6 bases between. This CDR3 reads CASSVTPYEQYF. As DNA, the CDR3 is TGTGCCAGCAGTGTGACACCCTACGAGCAGTACTTC.

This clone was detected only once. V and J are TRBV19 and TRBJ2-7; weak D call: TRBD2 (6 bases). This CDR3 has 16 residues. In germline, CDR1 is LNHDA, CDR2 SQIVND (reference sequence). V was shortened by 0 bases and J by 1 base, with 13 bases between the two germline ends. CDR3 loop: CASSIDSGGVSYEQYF. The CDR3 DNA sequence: TGTGCCAGTAGTATAGATAGTGGAGGGGTTTCCTACGAGCAGTACTTC. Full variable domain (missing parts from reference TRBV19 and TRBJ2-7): DGGITQSPKYLFRKEGQNVTLSCEQNLNHDAMYWYRQDPGQGLRLIYYSQIVNDFQKGDIAEGYSVSREKKESFPLTVTSAQKNPTAFYLCASSIDSGGVSYEQYFGPGTRLTVT.

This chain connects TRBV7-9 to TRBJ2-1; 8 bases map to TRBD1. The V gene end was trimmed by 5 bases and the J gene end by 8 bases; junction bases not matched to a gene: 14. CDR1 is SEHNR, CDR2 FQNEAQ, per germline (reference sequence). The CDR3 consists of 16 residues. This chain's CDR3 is CASSPRQGRPSYEQFF. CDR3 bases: TGTGCCAGCAGCCCACGACAGGGGAGGCCTTCTTATGAGCAGTTCTTC.

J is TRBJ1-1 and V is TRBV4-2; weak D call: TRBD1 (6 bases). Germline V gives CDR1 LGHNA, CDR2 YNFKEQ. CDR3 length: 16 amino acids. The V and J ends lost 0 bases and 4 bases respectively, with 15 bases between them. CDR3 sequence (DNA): TGTGCCAGCAGCCAAGACCGGGGGGCCCCGGGCACTGAAGCTTTCTTT. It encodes CASSQDRGAPGTEAFF.